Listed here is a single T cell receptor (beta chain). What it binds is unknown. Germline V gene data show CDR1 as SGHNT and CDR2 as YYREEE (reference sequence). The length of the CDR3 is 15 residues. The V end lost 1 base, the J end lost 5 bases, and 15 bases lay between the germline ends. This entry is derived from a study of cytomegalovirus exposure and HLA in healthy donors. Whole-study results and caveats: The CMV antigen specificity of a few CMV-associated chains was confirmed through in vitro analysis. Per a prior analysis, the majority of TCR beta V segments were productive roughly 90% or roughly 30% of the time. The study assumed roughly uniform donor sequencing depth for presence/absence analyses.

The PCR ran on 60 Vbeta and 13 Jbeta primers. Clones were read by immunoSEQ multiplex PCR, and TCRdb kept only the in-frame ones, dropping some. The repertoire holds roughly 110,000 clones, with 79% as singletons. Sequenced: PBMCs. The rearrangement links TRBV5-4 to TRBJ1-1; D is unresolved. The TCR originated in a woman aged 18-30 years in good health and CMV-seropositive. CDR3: CASSLKGGFGTEAFF. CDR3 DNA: TGTGCCAGCAGCTTGAAAGGAGGGTTCGGAACTGAAGCTTTCTTT. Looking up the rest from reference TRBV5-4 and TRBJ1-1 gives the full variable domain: ETGVTQSPTHLIKTRGQQVTLRCSSQSGHNTVSWYQQALGQGPQFIFQYYREEENGRGNFPPRFSGLQFPNYSSELNVNALELDDSALYLCASSLKGGFGTEAFFGQGTRLTVV.